This entry is about one T cell receptor (beta chain). Next came a second PCR, run for about 7 to 12 cycles, which used a sample-barcoded 5' primer along with a J-beta primer mix. TCRdb redid the calling of the 5' RACE reads with MiXCR, one entry per CDR3 protein. This sample carries hundreds of thousands of distinct CDR3 sequences, around three fifths of them seen once, and the ten largest clones take around 25%. This record belongs to a study of blood T cells in healthy people across ages. The V end was cut by 0 bases, the J end by 0 bases, with 8 bases between. The CDR3 runs to 15 residues. Germline V gene lookup returns CDR1 SEHNR and CDR2 FQNEAQ (reference sequence).

This rearrangement joins TRBV7-9 to TRBJ2-5; D is unresolved. The sequence was collected from a man in his forties in good health. The specimen sequenced was blood. The CDR3: CASSLAGGYQETQYF. In DNA, the CDR3 is TGTGCCAGCAGCTTAGCCGGCGGATACCAAGAGACCCAGTACTTC.